This entry features one T cell receptor beta chain sequence. Its antigen is currently unknown. The sample comes from a study of T cell responses to AZD1222 COVID-19 vaccine. Whole-study results and caveats: White British donors predominated, females outnumbered males, and clonal diversity was possibly underestimated. After the peak T cell response, and only then, were repertoires sampled. Only 5 to 7 AZD1222 recipients tested seropositive at baseline.

CDR3 length equals 13 residues. Germline CDR1 is LGHNA and CDR2 is YSLEER. The trim removed 4 bases at V and 3 bases at J, leaving 0 bases unmatched. Profiling relied on immunoSEQ multiplex PCR, and the TCRdb table lists in-frame clones only, not all of them. This sample has around 140,000 clones, with just over 90% found just once. This rearrangement joins TRBV4-3 to TRBJ1-3; 7 bases match TRBD1. The input for sequencing was peripheral blood, taken on day 0 of AZD1222 vaccination. This TCR came from an adult in good health. CDR3 coding DNA: TGCGCCAGCAGCCGGGACAGTGGAAACACCATATATTTT. Encoded protein: CASSRDSGNTIYF.